A single sample gave rise to the 7 T cell receptor beta chains below, sequenced in a study of Ad26.COV2.S vaccination and SARS-CoV-2 variants. Treatment in this sample: about 20 received Ad26.COV2.S at low or high dose, single or two shots; about 5 received placebo; per-sample allocation not given. Sampling occurred on day 63 after the first vaccine or placebo injection. The assay was immunoSEQ multiplex PCR, and TCRdb's table has in-frame clones only and misses some. Of about 320,000 clones listed, 85% to 90% were seen once; the top ten hold under 2%. The material sequenced was peripheral blood, taken in a trial of Ad26.COV2.S vaccine versus placebo. The receptors originated from a person aged 18 to 65 who received the Ad26.COV2.S COVID-19 vaccine or a placebo.

The V and J genes are TRBV11-2 and TRBJ2-1; D is possibly TRBD2 (6 bases). There are 12 residues in the CDR3. Trimming took off 5 bases at V and 7 bases at J, with 9 bases between the two ends. Germline CDR1 SGHAT, CDR2 FQNNGV. DNA of the CDR3: TGTGCCAGCAGCAGCAGCGGGAATGAGCAGTTCTTC. It is translated as CASSSSGNEQFF. Based on the CDR3 plus reference TRBV11-2 and TRBJ2-1, the full variable domain is EAGVAQSPRYKIIEKRQSVAFWCNPISGHATLYWYQQILGQGPKLLIQFQNNGVVDDSQLPKDRFSAERLKGVDSTLKIQPAKLEDSAVYLCASSSSGNEQFFGPGTRLTVL.

Note on this clone: The junction does not match germline at one end; this may be a read error. The chain combines TRBV19 with TRBJ1-2, with TRBD1 identical over 9 bases. The germline V gene has CDR1 LNHDA and CDR2 SQIVND (reference sequence). The CDR3 runs to 20 residues. The CDR3 is CASSTYQFRDREFESYGHTF. CDR3 sequence (DNA): TGTGCCAGTAGTACCTACCAGTTCCGGGACAGGGAGTTCGAGAGCTATGGCCACACCTTC. The full variable domain, rest sourced from reference TRBV19 and TRBJ1-2, is DGGITQSPKYLFRKEGQNVTLSCEQNLNHDAMYWYRQDPGQGLRLIYYSQIVNDFQKGDIAEGYSVSREKKESFPLTVTSAQKNPTAFYLCASSTYQFRDREFESYGHTFGSGTRLTVV.

This clone has a handful of counts. The CDR3: CASSLDRLFGYTF. The CDR3 nucleotides are TGTGCCAGCAGCCTGGACAGGTTGTTCGGCTACACCTTC. This chain connects TRBV6-5 to TRBJ1-2; 7 nucleotides align to TRBD1. The germline V gene encodes CDR1 MNHEY and CDR2 SVGAGI. J gave up 8 bases and V 6 bases, and 9 bases lay outside the gene matches. This CDR3 is built from 13 residues.

This clone was seen more than once but under ten times. The chain employs TRBV6-5 and TRBJ2-7, with D possibly TRBD1 on 6 matching bases. CDR3 length: 14 residues. Germline-derived CDR1 and CDR2 are MNHEY and SVGAGI. The V and J ends lost 7 bases and 0 bases respectively, with 13 bases between them. The CDR3 coding sequence is TGTGCCAGCATAGGGGGTGGGATCTCCTACGAGCAGTACTTC. Its protein is CASIGGGISYEQYF.

The chain recombines TRBV12-3 or TRBV12-4 with TRBJ2-7; D is perhaps TRBD1 or TRBD2 (5 bases each). The CDR3 covers 13 residues. The ends were cut back, 6 bases at V and 4 bases at J, with 13 bases in the middle. CDR3 amino acids: CASSYGTVYEQYF. The CDR3 nucleotides read TGTGCCAGCAGCTACGGGACGGTGTACGAGCAGTACTTC.

The CDR3 is CASSLGGVTEAFF. The CDR3 DNA follows: TGTGCCAGCAGCTTAGGGGGGGTCACTGAAGCTTTCTTT. The genes are TRBV7-6 and TRBJ1-1; possibly TRBD1 for D (5 bases). The V end was cut by 1 base, the J end by 4 bases, with 7 bases between. The germline V gene has CDR1 SGHVS and CDR2 FNYEAQ. The CDR3 has 13 residues.

In its sample, this clone was seen once. The J gene is TRBJ1-2, the V gene TRBV30; tentatively, D is TRBD1 (5 bases). Trimming left V 3 bases short and J 4 bases short, with 15 bases between. CDR3 length equals 14 residues. Germline-derived CDR1 and CDR2 are GTSNPN and SVGIG (reference sequence). CDR3 sequence: CAWSAFRGSYGYTF. For the CDR3, the DNA is TGTGCCTGGAGCGCCTTCCGGGGGAGCTATGGCTACACCTTC.